A selection of T cell receptor beta chains follows, all from one sample in a study of cytomegalovirus exposure and HLA in healthy donors. Clones were read by immunoSEQ multiplex PCR, and TCRdb kept only the in-frame ones, dropping some. There are about 160,000 clones in the sample, with roughly 1.3% held by the top ten. Specimen: PBMCs. All receptors derive from a woman aged 60-75 years in good health and CMV-seronegative. CDR3s include the opening cysteine and the closing phenylalanine or tryptophan. The D gene is left open where the match is weak.

len: 14
d_gene: -
v_gene: TRBV7-2
j_gene: TRBJ2-2
CDR3aa: CASSLKGDTGELFF
CDR3nt: TGTGCCAGCAGCTTAAAAGGAGACACCGGGGAGCTGTTTTTT

len: 15
d_gene: TRBD1
v_gene: TRBV10-3
j_gene: TRBJ2-4
CDR3aa: CAISESGTGQNIQYF
CDR3nt: TGTGCCATCAGTGAGTCGGGGACAGGCCAAAACATTCAGTACTTC

len: 15
d_gene: TRBD1
v_gene: TRBV7-3
j_gene: TRBJ1-1
CDR3aa: CASSSGQAQSAEAFF
CDR3nt: TGTGCCAGCAGCTCCGGACAGGCGCAGAGCGCTGAAGCTTTCTTT

len: 12
d_gene: -
v_gene: TRBV9
j_gene: TRBJ2-7
CDR3aa: CASSGGGYEQYF
CDR3nt: TGTGCCAGCAGCGGAGGGGGCTACGAGCAGTACTTC

len: 13
d_gene: -
v_gene: TRBV5-8
j_gene: TRBJ2-7
CDR3aa: CASSFRDFYEQYF
CDR3nt: TGTGCCAGCAGCTTCCGGGACTTCTACGAGCAGTACTTC

len: 12
d_gene: -
v_gene: TRBV28
j_gene: TRBJ1-2
CDR3aa: CASSLPQGNPHF
CDR3nt: TGTGCCAGCAGTTTGCCCCAGGGGAATCCCCACTTC

len: 16
d_gene: TRBD2
v_gene: TRBV28
j_gene: TRBJ2-3
CDR3aa: CASSIAGTSGIDTQYF
CDR3nt: TGTGCCAGCAGTATCGCCGGGACTAGCGGGATCGATACGCAGTATTTT

len: 19
d_gene: TRBD2
v_gene: TRBV15
j_gene: TRBJ2-1
CDR3aa: CATSRDPQIAGEGFNEQFF
CDR3nt: TGTGCCACCAGCAGAGATCCCCAGATAGCGGGAGAGGGATTCAATGAGCAGTTCTTC

len: 14
d_gene: -
v_gene: TRBV2
j_gene: TRBJ1-2
CDR3aa: CASSGGPSNYGYTF
CDR3nt: TGTGCCAGCAGTGGGGGGCCATCTAACTATGGCTACACCTTC

len: 15
d_gene: -
v_gene: TRBV9
j_gene: TRBJ2-1
CDR3aa: CASSPDSPPYNEQFF
CDR3nt: TGTGCCAGCAGTCCGGACTCTCCCCCCTACAATGAGCAGTTCTTC

len: 13
d_gene: TRBD2
v_gene: TRBV30
j_gene: TRBJ2-7
CDR3aa: CAMLSGSSHEQYF
CDR3nt: TGTGCAATGTTGAGCGGGAGTTCCCACGAGCAGTACTTC

len: 13
d_gene: -
v_gene: TRBV2
j_gene: TRBJ1-2
CDR3aa: CASRNRANYGYTF
CDR3nt: TGTGCCAGCAGAAATCGAGCAAACTATGGCTACACCTTC

len: 15
d_gene: -
v_gene: TRBV18
j_gene: TRBJ1-5
CDR3aa: CASSPAAGVNQPQHF
CDR3nt: TGTGCCAGCTCACCAGCGGCAGGGGTGAATCAGCCCCAGCATTTT

len: 13
d_gene: -
v_gene: TRBV19
j_gene: TRBJ2-2
CDR3aa: CATLARNTGELFF
CDR3nt: TGTGCCACCCTCGCGCGGAACACCGGGGAGCTGTTTTTT

len: 13
d_gene: -
v_gene: TRBV6-5
j_gene: TRBJ2-5
CDR3aa: CASSYSTGEAQYF
CDR3nt: TGTGCCAGCAGTTACTCTACGGGAGAGGCCCAGTACTTC

len: 18
d_gene: TRBD1
v_gene: TRBV27
j_gene: TRBJ1-1
CDR3aa: CASSLPPRDRGANTEAFF
CDR3nt: TGTGCCAGCAGTTTACCCCCCCGGGACAGGGGTGCGAACACTGAAGCTTTCTTT

len: 15
d_gene: -
v_gene: TRBV25-1
j_gene: TRBJ1-2
CDR3aa: CASTLPALRAYGYTF
CDR3nt: TGTGCCAGCACCCTCCCGGCCCTCAGGGCCTATGGCTACACCTTC

len: 14
d_gene: TRBD1
v_gene: TRBV4-1
j_gene: TRBJ1-1
CDR3aa: CASSQPFRDSGAFF
CDR3nt: TGCGCCAGCAGCCAACCCTTCCGGGACAGTGGAGCTTTCTTT

len: 11
d_gene: -
v_gene: TRBV5-4
j_gene: TRBJ1-1
CDR3aa: CASSFEGLAFF
CDR3nt: TGTGCCAGCAGCTTTGAGGGCTTAGCTTTCTTT

len: 14
d_gene: -
v_gene: TRBV28
j_gene: TRBJ2-1
CDR3aa: CASSKLAGGNEQFF
CDR3nt: TGTGCCAGCAGCAAACTAGCCGGGGGCAATGAGCAGTTCTTC

len: 15
d_gene: TRBD1
v_gene: TRBV6-5
j_gene: TRBJ1-3
CDR3aa: CASSFDRGPGNTIYF
CDR3nt: TGTGCCAGCAGTTTCGACAGGGGGCCTGGAAACACCATATATTTT

len: 15
d_gene: -
v_gene: TRBV4-2
j_gene: TRBJ2-7
CDR3aa: CASSQDLYSSYEQYF
CDR3nt: TGTGCCAGCAGCCAAGATCTGTACAGCTCCTACGAGCAGTACTTC

len: 14
d_gene: TRBD2
v_gene: TRBV29-1
j_gene: TRBJ2-1
CDR3aa: CSVYSGRSYNEQFF
CDR3nt: TGCAGCGTCTATAGCGGGAGATCCTACAATGAGCAGTTCTTC

len: 15
d_gene: TRBD2
v_gene: TRBV9
j_gene: TRBJ2-7
CDR3aa: CASRETTSEGEEQYF
CDR3nt: TGTGCCAGCAGAGAAACTACTAGCGAGGGAGAAGAGCAGTACTTC

len: 16
d_gene: TRBD2
v_gene: TRBV7-2
j_gene: TRBJ2-7
CDR3aa: CASSLVAGESSYEQYF
CDR3nt: TGTGCCAGCAGCTTAGTGGCGGGGGAAAGCTCCTACGAGCAGTACTTC

len: 15
d_gene: TRBD1
v_gene: TRBV27
j_gene: TRBJ1-1
CDR3aa: CASSLVGQVGTEAFF
CDR3nt: TGTGCCAGCAGTTTAGTCGGACAGGTAGGCACTGAAGCTTTCTTT

len: 16
d_gene: TRBD2
v_gene: TRBV18
j_gene: TRBJ2-7
CDR3aa: CASSPPSLAGTYEQYF
CDR3nt: TGTGCCAGCTCACCACCGAGTCTAGCGGGGACCTACGAGCAGTACTTC

len: 14
d_gene: TRBD1
v_gene: TRBV7-2
j_gene: TRBJ2-7
CDR3aa: CASSYGQGHYEQYF
CDR3nt: TGTGCCAGCAGCTACGGACAGGGTCATTACGAGCAGTACTTC

len: 15
d_gene: -
v_gene: TRBV29-1
j_gene: TRBJ1-2
CDR3aa: CSVVGQPVSNYGYTF
CDR3nt: TGCAGCGTTGTTGGACAGCCGGTCTCTAACTATGGCTACACCTTC

len: 14
d_gene: -
v_gene: TRBV5-4
j_gene: TRBJ2-1
CDR3aa: CASSLSGGYNEQFF
CDR3nt: TGTGCCAGCAGCTTGAGTGGAGGTTACAATGAGCAGTTCTTC

len: 14
d_gene: TRBD1
v_gene: TRBV6-1
j_gene: TRBJ1-1
CDR3aa: CASSVQGGRTEAFF
CDR3nt: TGTGCCAGCAGCGTACAGGGGGGAAGGACTGAAGCTTTCTTT

len: 14
d_gene: -
v_gene: TRBV19
j_gene: TRBJ1-1
CDR3aa: CATQQLEVDGEAFF
CDR3nt: TGTGCCACCCAACAACTGGAGGTAGACGGTGAAGCTTTCTTT

len: 15
d_gene: TRBD1
v_gene: TRBV7-7
j_gene: TRBJ1-1
CDR3aa: CASSPRTGPNTEAFF
CDR3nt: TGTGCCAGCAGCCCCCGGACAGGCCCGAACACTGAAGCTTTCTTT